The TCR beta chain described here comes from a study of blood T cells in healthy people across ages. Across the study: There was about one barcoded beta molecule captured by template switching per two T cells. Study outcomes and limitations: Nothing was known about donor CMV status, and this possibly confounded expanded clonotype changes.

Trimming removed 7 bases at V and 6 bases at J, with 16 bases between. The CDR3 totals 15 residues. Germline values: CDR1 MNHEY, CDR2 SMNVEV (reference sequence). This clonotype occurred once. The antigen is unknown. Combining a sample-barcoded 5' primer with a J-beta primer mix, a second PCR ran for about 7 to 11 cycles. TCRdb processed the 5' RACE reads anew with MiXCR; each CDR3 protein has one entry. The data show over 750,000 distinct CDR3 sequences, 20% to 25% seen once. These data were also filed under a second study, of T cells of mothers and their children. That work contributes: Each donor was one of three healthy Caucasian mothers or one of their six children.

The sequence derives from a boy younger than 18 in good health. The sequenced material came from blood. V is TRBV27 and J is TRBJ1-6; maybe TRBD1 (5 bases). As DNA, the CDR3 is TGTGCCAGCATCCAAGCCGGGGGTGGTAATTCACCCCTCCACTTT. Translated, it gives CASIQAGGGNSPLHF.